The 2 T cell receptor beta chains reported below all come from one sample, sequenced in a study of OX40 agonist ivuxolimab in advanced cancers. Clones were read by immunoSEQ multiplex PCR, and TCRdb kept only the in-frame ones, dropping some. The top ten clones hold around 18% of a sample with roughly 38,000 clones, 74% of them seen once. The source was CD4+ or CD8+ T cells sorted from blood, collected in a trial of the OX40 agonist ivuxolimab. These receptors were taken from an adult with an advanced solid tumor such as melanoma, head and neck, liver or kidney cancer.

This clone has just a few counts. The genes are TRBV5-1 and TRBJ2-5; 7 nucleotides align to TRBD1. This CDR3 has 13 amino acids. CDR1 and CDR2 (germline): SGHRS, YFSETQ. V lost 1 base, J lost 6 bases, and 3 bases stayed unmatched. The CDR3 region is CASSLWDSKTQYF. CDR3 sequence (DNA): TGCGCCAGCAGCTTGTGGGACAGTAAGACCCAGTACTTC.

The CDR3 is CASGLRTGPFEAFF. CDR3 in DNA: TGTGCTAGTGGTTTAAGGACAGGGCCTTTTGAAGCTTTCTTT. The genes are TRBV12-5 and TRBJ1-1, with TRBD1 identical over 8 bases. The CDR3 spans 14 residues. The J segment lost 7 bases and the V segment lost 3 bases, leaving 7 bases of the junction unmatched. Germline V CDR1 and CDR2: LGHNT, FRNRAP.